What follows is one TCR beta chain and its context. This sample is part of a study of cytomegalovirus exposure and HLA in healthy donors. PCR involved 60 Vbeta and 13 Jbeta primers. Here immunoSEQ multiplex PCR was the method, and the copy in TCRdb shows in-frame clones only, minus some. The sample's table shows more than 85,000 clones. Sequenced material: PBMCs. The clonotype was recovered from a girl aged 10-17 years in good health and CMV-seropositive.

Here the CDR3 reads CASSPNRGFGELFF. CDR3 sequence (DNA): TGCGCCAGCAGCCCGAACAGGGGTTTCGGGGAGCTGTTTTTT. The chain employs TRBV4-3 and TRBJ2-2; 7 bases are shared with TRBD1. The CDR3 contains 14 residues. The trim removed 4 bases at V and 7 bases at J, leaving 6 bases unmatched. Germline V gene lookup returns CDR1 LGHNA and CDR2 YSLEER.